This T cell receptor beta chain appears in the sequencing data of a study of cytomegalovirus exposure and HLA in healthy donors. Across the study: The same platform used for the 600 to 750 first-cohort repertoires was also used for the 90 to 150 validation repertoires, as a later analysis reported. Study outcomes and limitations: Cytomegalovirus status, reportedly, was diagnosed with high specificity and sensitivity by the classifier. First-cohort TCR clusters were later found to tend to co-occur in the 120 validation repertoires.

Note on this clone: Its target is not known.

The V segment lost 2 bases and the J segment 4 bases; nucleotides outside the gene matches: 5. The CDR3 is made up of 16 amino acids. Germline V gene sequence: CDR1 WSHSY, CDR2 SAAADI. Method: immunoSEQ multiplex PCR; TCRdb's copy keeps in-frame clones and lacks some. The table shows 220,000 or so clones, with around 90% occurring only once. The donors were in the roughly 110-subject validation cohort, distinct from the approximately 700-subject first cohort. This chain uses TRBV10-2 with TRBJ1-2; the match to TRBD1 covers 12 bases. The clonotype comes from a woman between 18 and 30 years old in good health and CMV-seronegative. Sample: PBMCs. The CDR3 nucleotides read TGCGCCAGCAGTGAGCCAGGGACAGGGGGCATCTATGGCTACACCTTC. It is translated as CASSEPGTGGIYGYTF.